This T cell receptor (beta chain) was retrieved from a study of low-dose radiotherapy and immunotherapy resistance in tumors. Study background: Administration of intravenous cyclophosphamide at 200 mg/m2 took place every two weeks, one day before radiation and immunotherapy. Every day for four cycles from cycle 1 day 1, patients took 300 mg of oral aspirin.

First-strand cDNA used TRAV- and TRBV-specific primers, covering alpha and beta chains. With a constant-region primer and a V-primer adapter, TCRs were subjected to approximately 20 PCR cycles of amplification. TCRdb passed the reads through MiXCR, listing each CDR3 protein once. This table holds about 39,000 distinct CDR3 sequences, roughly 20% found once. V was pared by 4 bases and J by 3 bases, with 12 bases of the junction left unmatched. This CDR3 spans 16 amino acids. CDR1 and CDR2 from the germline V gene are LNHDA and SQIVND (reference sequence). Regarding time point: after trial treatment. The treatment is: LDRT plus nivolumab, ipilimumab, low-dose cyclophosphamide and aspirin (RACIN trial). Donors were given nivolumab, ipilimumab, aspirin, low-dose cyclophosphamide and low-dose radiotherapy.

The sequenced sample was PBMCs, obtained after low-dose radiotherapy plus immunotherapy. The chain couples TRBV19 to TRBJ2-7, with TRBD1 matching over 7 bases. This clonotype was obtained from a female donor with ovarian cancer. The CDR3 DNA reads TGTGCCAGTAGTAGCCTCCCGGGACAGCGACACTACGAGCAGTACTTC. It is translated as CASSSLPGQRHYEQYF.